Listed below are T cell receptor beta chains from one sample, sequenced in a study of cytomegalovirus exposure and HLA in healthy donors. The repertoire was sequenced with immunoSEQ multiplex PCR; TCRdb's copy has only in-frame clones and lacks some. This table holds roughly 180,000 clones, roughly 84% found once. Sequencing input: PBMCs. Receptors originate from a man in his thirties or forties in good health and CMV-seronegative. Each CDR3 is given with its conserved first and last residue. Fields, in order: clone size, D gene, V gene, J gene, CDR3 protein, CDR3 DNA. D genes are given only for firm matches. Clone size is given for some rows only: seen once, a few or many times, or a class if the clone is expanded.

NA	TRBD2	TRBV5-4	TRBJ2-5	CASRVRGGLSETQYF	TGTGCCAGCAGGGTGCGCGGGGGGCTAAGCGAGACCCAGTACTTC
NA	TRBD2	TRBV9	TRBJ2-7	CASSTGTSGSGPGAYEQYF	TGTGCCAGCAGCACGGGGACTAGCGGGAGTGGTCCGGGGGCCTACGAGCAGTACTTC
NA	NA	TRBV28	TRBJ1-1	CASRDSGGLWDTEAFF	TGTGCCAGCAGAGACAGTGGGGGCCTTTGGGACACTGAAGCTTTCTTT
NA	TRBD1	TRBV6-5	TRBJ2-7	CASSYTPDRGSYEQYF	TGTGCCAGCAGTTACACCCCCGACAGGGGAAGTTACGAGCAGTACTTC
NA	TRBD2	TRBV9	TRBJ2-1	CASSTTSGRAIGNEQFF	TGTGCCAGCAGCACCACTAGCGGGAGGGCCATAGGCAATGAGCAGTTCTTC
once	NA	TRBV7-3	TRBJ2-5	CASSPPPSPKETQYF	TGTGCCAGCAGCCCCCCGCCGTCTCCTAAAGAGACCCAGTACTTC
NA	NA	TRBV5-4	TRBJ1-1	CASSPGGRGAFF	TGTGCCAGCAGCCCCGGAGGGAGGGGCGCTTTCTTT
once	TRBD1	TRBV10-3	TRBJ2-5	CAISEPGQGSKETQYF	TGTGCCATCAGTGAGCCTGGACAGGGAAGCAAAGAGACCCAGTACTTC
NA	TRBD1	TRBV28	TRBJ2-1	CASSLAPGGGEQFF	TGTGCCAGCAGTTTAGCTCCAGGGGGCGGTGAGCAGTTCTTC
NA	TRBD2	TRBV2	TRBJ2-7	CASSGTSGSYEQYF	TGTGCCAGCAGCGGGACTAGCGGGAGTTACGAGCAGTACTTC
NA	TRBD2	TRBV7-3	TRBJ2-2	CASSPRGRLAGGGELFF	TGTGCCAGCAGCCCAAGGGGACGACTAGCGGGAGGCGGGGAGCTGTTTTTT
once	NA	TRBV11-2	TRBJ1-3	CASSPSRASGNTIYF	TGTGCCAGCTCTCCTTCCCGAGCCTCTGGAAACACCATATATTTT
NA	TRBD1	TRBV11-1	TRBJ2-2	CASSRDRGQSGELFF	TGTGCCAGCAGCCGAGACAGGGGGCAAAGCGGGGAGCTGTTTTTT
NA	NA	TRBV6-6	TRBJ1-2	CASSLQPNYGYTF	TGTGCCAGCAGCCTACAGCCAAACTATGGCTACACCTTC
NA	TRBD2	TRBV19	TRBJ2-5	CASSISSGGPEETQYF	TGTGCCAGTAGTATATCCAGCGGGGGGCCGGAGGAGACCCAGTACTTC
few	NA	TRBV14	TRBJ2-1	CASSQDRRKAEISYNEQFF	TGTGCCAGCAGCCAAGATAGACGGAAGGCGGAGATCTCCTACAATGAGCAGTTCTTC
NA	TRBD1	TRBV7-9	TRBJ2-7	CASSASGTGGEQYF	TGTGCCAGCAGCGCATCCGGGACAGGGGGCGAGCAGTACTTC
NA	TRBD1	TRBV28	TRBJ1-5	CASSFRGLTQPQHF	TGTGCCAGCAGTTTCAGGGGGTTGACTCAGCCCCAGCATTTT
NA	NA	TRBV7-9	TRBJ2-5	CASSFPPVRVKETQYF	TGTGCCAGCAGCTTCCCCCCCGTCAGGGTAAAAGAGACCCAGTACTTC
NA	NA	TRBV21-1	TRBJ2-7	CASSPLGAGATYEQYF	TGTGCCAGCAGCCCCCTTGGGGCAGGCGCGACCTACGAGCAGTACTTC
NA	TRBD2	TRBV5-4	TRBJ2-7	CASSPGTSGTPYEQYF	TGTGCCAGCAGCCCCGGGACTAGCGGGACCCCCTACGAGCAGTACTTC
NA	TRBD2	TRBV29-1	TRBJ2-3	CSVGAASGSSGTQYF	TGCAGCGTTGGCGCGGCTAGCGGGAGCAGCGGTACGCAGTATTTT
NA	NA	TRBV6-6	TRBJ2-7	CASKTHPGSYEQYF	TGTGCCAGCAAAACCCACCCGGGGTCCTACGAGCAGTACTTC
once	NA	TRBV29-1	TRBJ1-1	CSVETTNTEAFF	TGCAGCGTTGAAACTACTAACACTGAAGCTTTCTTT
NA	NA	TRBV13	TRBJ2-5	CASSLVTGETQYF	TGTGCCAGCAGCTTAGTTACCGGAGAGACCCAGTACTTC
NA	TRBD2	TRBV7-8	TRBJ2-7	CASGGLAGYEQYF	TGTGCCAGCGGGGGACTAGCGGGATACGAGCAGTACTTC
many	TRBD1	TRBV5-1	TRBJ1-1	CASSLGTGPYTEAFF	TGCGCCAGCAGCTTGGGGACAGGACCTTACACTGAAGCTTTCTTT
NA	NA	TRBV13	TRBJ1-2	CASSPFGGGIYGYTF	TGTGCCAGCAGCCCCTTCGGCGGGGGGATCTACGGCTACACCTTC
NA	NA	TRBV5-1	TRBJ1-6	CASSFKERGNNSPLHF	TGCGCCAGCAGCTTTAAGGAGCGAGGGAATAATTCACCCCTCCACTTT
NA	TRBD1	TRBV18	TRBJ1-1	CASSQGQGTEAFF	TGTGCCAGCTCACAAGGACAGGGAACTGAAGCTTTCTTT
NA	NA	TRBV27	TRBJ2-7	CASSWTASTYEQYF	TGTGCCAGCAGTTGGACAGCATCTACCTACGAGCAGTACTTC
NA	NA	TRBV4-3	TRBJ1-1	CASSQGPGGGTEAFF	TGCGCCAGCAGCCAAGGTCCTGGCGGGGGAACTGAAGCTTTCTTT
NA	TRBD2	TRBV9	TRBJ2-2	CASKRGQSPGELFF	TGTGCCAGTAAGCGGGGGCAATCGCCCGGGGAGCTGTTTTTT
NA	NA	TRBV6-4	TRBJ2-3	CASPPPLTSTDTQYF	TGTGCCAGCCCCCCGCCGTTAACTAGCACAGATACGCAGTATTTT
NA	NA	TRBV6-1	TRBJ1-1	CASSTLTGAEAFF	TGTGCCAGCAGTACTCTTACGGGGGCTGAAGCTTTCTTT
NA	TRBD2	TRBV2	TRBJ2-7	CASSKLAPNYEQYF	TGTGCCAGCAGTAAACTAGCGCCCAACTACGAGCAGTACTTC
NA	NA	TRBV30	TRBJ2-3	CAWQTGTNTDTQYF	TGTGCCTGGCAGACAGGCACCAACACAGATACGCAGTATTTT
NA	NA	TRBV6-5	TRBJ1-4	CATRWGQSNEKLFF	TGTGCCACGCGGTGGGGCCAGTCTAATGAAAAACTGTTTTTT
NA	NA	TRBV6-5	TRBJ2-1	CASSTVGGPSFEQFF	TGTGCCAGCAGCACAGTGGGAGGTCCTTCTTTTGAGCAGTTCTTC
NA	TRBD2	TRBV11-2	TRBJ2-7	CASSFGLAGTYEQYF	TGTGCCAGCAGCTTCGGACTAGCGGGAACCTACGAGCAGTACTTC